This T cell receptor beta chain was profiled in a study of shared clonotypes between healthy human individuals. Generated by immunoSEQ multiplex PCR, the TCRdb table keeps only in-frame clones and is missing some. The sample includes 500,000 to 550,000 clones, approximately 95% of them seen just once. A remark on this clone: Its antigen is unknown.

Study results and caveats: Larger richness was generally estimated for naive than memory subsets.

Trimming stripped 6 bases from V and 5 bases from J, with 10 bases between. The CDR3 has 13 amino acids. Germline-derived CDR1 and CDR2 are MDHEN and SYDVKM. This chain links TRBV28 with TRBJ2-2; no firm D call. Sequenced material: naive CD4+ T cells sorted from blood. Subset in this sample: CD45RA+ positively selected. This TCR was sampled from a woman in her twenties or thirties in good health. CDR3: CASRFRPTGELFF. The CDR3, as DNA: TGTGCCAGCAGGTTTCGACCTACCGGGGAGCTGTTTTTT.